These 26 T cell receptor beta chains originate from one sample sequenced in a study of T cells in narcolepsy. Assay: immunoSEQ multiplex PCR; the TCRdb copy retains only in-frame clones and omits some. The table lists about 25,000 clones, about 80% of them singletons. The sample consisted of CD45RA- memory CD4+ T cells from PBMCs. The source is a human donor with narcolepsy.

The genes are TRBV5-1 and TRBJ2-5; the D is unclear. V was clipped by 0 bases and J by 5 bases, with 11 bases between them. This CDR3 region has 14 residues. Looked up from germline, CDR1 is SGHRS and CDR2 is YFSETQ. CDR3 DNA sequence: TGCGCCAGCAGCTTGGATAGGCAGAGGGAGACCCAGTACTTC. Translated, it gives CASSLDRQRETQYF.

This rearrangement joins TRBV2 to TRBJ2-3, with D possibly TRBD2 on 6 matching bases. Germline CDR1 is SNHLY and CDR2 is FYNNEI. Between the trimmed V and J ends, which lost 7 bases and 2 bases, there was a span of 16 bases. This CDR3 region has 15 residues. The CDR3 loop reads CASMSAGLLTDTQYF. CDR3 sequence (DNA): TGTGCCAGCATGTCGGCGGGACTTCTCACAGATACGCAGTATTTT.

V gene TRBV28 combines with J gene TRBJ1-1; no reliable D call. V lost 7 bases, J lost 5 bases, and 17 bases lay in between. The CDR3 consists of 14 residues. Germline V gene sequence: CDR1 MDHEN, CDR2 SYDVKM. The CDR3 reads CASTAPGRGTEAFF. CDR3 bases: TGTGCCAGCACCGCCCCCGGCAGAGGGACTGAAGCTTTCTTT. The full variable domain, rest sourced from reference TRBV28 and TRBJ1-1, is DVKVTQSSRYLVKRTGEKVFLECVQDMDHENMFWYRQDPGLGLRLIYFSYDVKMKEKGDIPEGYSVSREKKERFSLILESASTNQTSMYLCASTAPGRGTEAFFGQGTRLTVV.

The table lists this clone with a few counts. The chain employs TRBV4-2 and TRBJ2-2, with unresolved D. CDR3 length: 15 amino acids. V shed 1 base and J shed 3 bases, with 9 bases lying between them. Per the germline V gene, CDR1 is LGHNA and CDR2 is YNFKEQ. CDR3 nucleotides: TGTGCCAGCAGCCAAGTTCGCCAGGACACCGGGGAGCTGTTTTTT. It encodes CASSQVRQDTGELFF.

The table lists this clone with a count of one. V gene TRBV27 combines with J gene TRBJ2-3, with D unresolved. The CDR3 runs 13 residues. V lost 7 bases and J 6 bases, leaving 14 bases between the germline ends. Germline CDR1 MNHEY, CDR2 SMNVEV (reference sequence). In nucleotides, the CDR3 is TGTGCCAGCACGTCCTCTGGGGTGGATACGCAGTATTTT. Its protein product is CASTSSGVDTQYF.

This clone was detected a few times. This chain connects TRBV18 to TRBJ2-7; D uncertain. Trimming removed 2 bases from V and 3 bases from J, with 8 bases in between. The CDR3 sequence is 13 residues long. The germline gives CDR1 KGHSH, CDR2 LQKENI. As DNA, the CDR3 is TGTGCCAGCTCACCAAGCCAGCTCTACGAGCAGTACTTC. It encodes CASSPSQLYEQYF.

CDR3: CASSPGTATNYGYTF. The CDR3, as DNA: TGTGCCAGTAGTCCCGGGACAGCAACTAACTATGGCTACACCTTC. The chain combines TRBV19 with TRBJ1-2; 7 positions agree with TRBD1. Losses at the gene ends were 5 bases for V and 0 bases for J; bases not matched to a gene: 6. The CDR3 loop spans 15 amino acids. Germline CDR1 is LNHDA and CDR2 is SQIVND (reference sequence). The full variable domain, its missing parts supplied by reference TRBV19 and TRBJ1-2, is DGGITQSPKYLFRKEGQNVTLSCEQNLNHDAMYWYRQDPGQGLRLIYYSQIVNDFQKGDIAEGYSVSREKKESFPLTVTSAQKNPTAFYLCASSPGTATNYGYTFGSGTRLTVV.

J is TRBJ2-2 and V is TRBV27; 8 bases fit TRBD2. V trimming: 7 bases; J trimming: 7 bases; junction bases outside the gene matches: 14. Germline V gene sequence: CDR1 MNHEY, CDR2 SMNVEV (reference sequence). This CDR3 region has 16 residues. The CDR3 reads CASTPRGLGGGGELFF. CDR3 DNA: TGTGCCAGCACCCCAAGGGGACTAGGAGGAGGCGGGGAGCTGTTTTTT.

The rearrangement uses TRBV2 and TRBJ2-1; 8 bases are a match to TRBD2. Germline V CDR1 and CDR2: SNHLY, FYNNEI. V was clipped by 7 bases and J by 9 bases; unmatched bases: 11. The CDR3 is made up of 14 amino acids. The CDR3 DNA is TGTGCCAGCAAGGCTTTCGGGGGGGACGGTGAGCAGTTCTTC. This sequence encodes CASKAFGGDGEQFF.

The chain is built from TRBV28 and TRBJ2-4; 7 bases are a match to TRBD2. The V segment lost 6 bases and the J segment 8 bases; nucleotides outside the gene matches: 7. Germline-derived CDR1 and CDR2 are MDHEN and SYDVKM. The CDR3 is made up of 13 amino acids. CDR3 residues: CASSGGMMDIQYF. The DNA of the CDR3 is TGTGCCAGCAGCGGGGGGATGATGGACATTCAGTACTTC.

The chain uses TRBV5-4 and TRBJ2-4; D is perhaps TRBD2 (7 bases). The CDR3 loop spans 15 amino acids. The germline gives CDR1 SGHNT, CDR2 YYREEE (reference sequence). Trimming pared 4 bases from V and 2 bases from J, leaving 13 bases between. The CDR3 sequence: CASSVEGGTKNIQYF. CDR3 bases: TGTGCCAGCAGCGTGGAGGGGGGGACCAAAAACATTCAGTACTTC. Filled out from reference TRBV5-4 and TRBJ2-4, the complete variable domain reads ETGVTQSPTHLIKTRGQQVTLRCSSQSGHNTVSWYQQALGQGPQFIFQYYREEENGRGNFPPRFSGLQFPNYSSELNVNALELDDSALYLCASSVEGGTKNIQYFGAGTRLSVL.

Regarding this clone: The junction departs from germline at one end; a sequencing error may be responsible. The chain recombines TRBV11-3 with TRBJ2-3, with a tentative D call TRBD2 (6 bases). Per the germline V gene, CDR1 is SGHNT and CDR2 is YENEEA. The CDR3 has 15 residues. CDR3 loop: CASSVDSRGTDTQYF. Written as DNA, the CDR3 is TGTGCCAGCAGCGTAGACAGTCGGGGGACAGATACGCAGTATTTT.

This chain connects TRBV4-2 to TRBJ2-3; TRBD2 might be the D (5 bases). Trimming cost V 0 bases and J 1 base, with 8 bases left between them. This CDR3 contains 15 residues. Germline V lookup: CDR1 LGHNA, CDR2 YNFKEQ. In nucleotides, the CDR3 is TGTGCCAGCAGCCAAGAGGAGGCGGGCACAGATACGCAGTATTTT. Amino acid sequence: CASSQEEAGTDTQYF.

Notes on this clone: At the DNA level, this CDR3 is encoded by other sequences in the same sample as well. J is TRBJ2-7 and V is TRBV7-9; possibly TRBD1 for D (6 bases). Germline values: CDR1 SEHNR, CDR2 FQNEAQ (reference sequence). V lost 5 bases to trimming and J lost 3 bases, with 20 bases between them. The CDR3 loop spans 16 amino acids. CDR3 region: CASSPMTGLGSYEQYF. The DNA of the CDR3 is TGTGCCAGCAGCCCTATGACAGGTCTAGGGAGCTACGAGCAGTACTTC.

As DNA, the CDR3 is TGTGCCAGCAGCCAAGATAATCAGCCCCAGCATTTT. It yields the protein CASSQDNQPQHF. This chain links TRBV4-2 with TRBJ1-5, with D unclear. Trimming pared 0 bases from V and 4 bases from J, leaving 1 base between. This CDR3 comprises 12 residues. The V gene's germline CDR1 is LGHNA and CDR2 YNFKEQ.

This clone has only a few counts. The chain has TRBV19 and TRBJ2-2; possible D gene TRBD2, 6 bases. CDR1 and CDR2 from the germline V gene are LNHDA and SQIVND (reference sequence). This CDR3 is built from 13 residues. V was shortened by 4 bases and J by 7 bases, with 10 bases between the two germline ends. CDR3 region: CASSSMGGGELFF. CDR3 coding DNA: TGTGCCAGTAGTAGCATGGGGGGCGGGGAGCTGTTTTTT.

This clone occurred once. The CDR3 DNA follows: TGTGCCAGTGGGACCTGGGGAGGGAGCGGGAGAGGCGGCAATGAGCAGTTCTTC. The encoded protein is CASGTWGGSGRGGNEQFF. The chain links TRBV19 to TRBJ2-1; 8 bases match TRBD2. The CDR3 extends over 18 amino acids. Germline V gives CDR1 LNHDA, CDR2 SQIVND (reference sequence). Trimming took 8 bases from V and 6 from J; bases not matched to a gene: 21. Filled out from reference TRBV19 and TRBJ2-1, the complete variable domain reads DGGITQSPKYLFRKEGQNVTLSCEQNLNHDAMYWYRQDPGQGLRLIYYSQIVNDFQKGDIAEGYSVSREKKESFPLTVTSAQKNPTAFYLCASGTWGGSGRGGNEQFFGPGTRLTVL.

The J gene is TRBJ2-5, the V gene TRBV28; the D gene is possibly TRBD2 (5 bases). Trimming took off 6 bases at V and 5 bases at J, with 16 bases between the two ends. Germline V gives CDR1 MDHEN, CDR2 SYDVKM. This CDR3 spans 14 amino acids. The CDR3, as DNA: TGTGCCAGCAGGGCCCCGGGCCGAGGGGAGACCCAGTACTTC. It codes for CASRAPGRGETQYF.

Notes on this clone: At one end the junction does not follow the germline gene, possibly because of a read error. Different DNA sequences within this sample yield the same CDR3. The gene calls are TRBV19 and TRBJ2-5; TRBD1 or TRBD2 may be the D gene (6 bases each). Germline V CDR1 and CDR2: LNHDA, SQIVND (reference sequence). This CDR3 comprises 16 residues. CDR3 loop: CASSIYREEAQETQYF. CDR3 sequence (DNA): TGTGCTAGTAGTATCTACAGGGAGGAGGCTCAAGAGACCCAGTACTTC.

The J gene is TRBJ1-2, the V gene TRBV21-1. TRBV21-1 is listed as a pseudogene. The CDR3 has 14 residues. CDR3 sequence reads: CASSNGEGYYGYTF. CDR3 nucleotide sequence: TGTGCCAGCAGCAACGGGGAAGGGTACTATGGCTACACCTTC.

This chain uses TRBV10-1 with TRBJ2-1; the match to TRBD2 covers 7 bases. The junction had 5 bases not matched to a gene; V was cut back by 0 bases and J by 6 bases. CDR3 length: 15 amino acids. CDR1 is WNHNN, CDR2 SYGVQD, per germline (reference sequence). CDR3 in DNA: TGCGCCAGCAGTGAGTCGCGCGGGAGAGGCAATGAGCAGTTCTTC. Protein product: CASSESRGRGNEQFF.

In its sample, this clone was seen a few times. The chain has TRBV7-3 and TRBJ1-5, with D possibly TRBD1 on 5 matching bases. Germline V gives CDR1 SGHTA, CDR2 FQGTGA. Trimming left V 2 bases short and J 6 bases short, with 8 bases between. The CDR3 length is 13 residues. This CDR3 is CASSLGGGQPQHF. CDR3 bases: TGTGCCAGCAGCTTAGGGGGAGGTCAGCCCCAGCATTTT.

This clone was detected only once. The V gene is TRBV5-1, the J gene TRBJ2-5; D may match TRBD1 or TRBD2 (5 bases each). Trimming took 9 bases from V and 5 from J, leaving 11 bases between them. Germline-derived CDR1 and CDR2 are SGHRS and YFSETQ. There are 11 residues in the CDR3. CDR3 DNA: TGCGCCATACCCGGGGACGAGACCCAGTACTTC. Translation gives CAIPGDETQYF.

This clone has more than one count but fewer than ten. The rearrangement joins TRBV9 to TRBJ2-1; a weak D match, TRBD2 (6 bases). Germline loops: CDR1 SGDLS, CDR2 YYNGEE. V was pared by 4 bases and J by 0 bases, with 14 bases between. This CDR3 region has 16 residues. CDR3 in DNA: TGTGCCAGCAGCCCCTCGGGGGTCGGCTCCTACAATGAGCAGTTCTTC. This sequence encodes CASSPSGVGSYNEQFF.

The rearrangement links TRBV5-1 to TRBJ1-1, with TRBD1 identical over 9 bases. The length of the CDR3 is 15 residues. The junction had 3 bases not matched to a gene; V was cut back by 3 bases and J by 0 bases. The germline gives CDR1 SGHRS, CDR2 YFSETQ. The CDR3 loop reads CASSWGTGLNTEAFF. DNA for the CDR3: TGCGCCAGCAGCTGGGGGACAGGGCTGAACACTGAAGCTTTCTTT.

In its sample, this clone was seen a few times. The chain has TRBV7-2 and TRBJ2-3; D not resolved. The CDR3 totals 12 residues. Germline V gene lookup returns CDR1 SGHTA and CDR2 FQGNSA. V shed 3 bases and J shed 2 bases, with 3 bases lying between them. Here the CDR3 reads CASSLPTDTQYF. DNA for the CDR3: TGTGCCAGCAGCTTGCCCACAGATACGCAGTATTTT.